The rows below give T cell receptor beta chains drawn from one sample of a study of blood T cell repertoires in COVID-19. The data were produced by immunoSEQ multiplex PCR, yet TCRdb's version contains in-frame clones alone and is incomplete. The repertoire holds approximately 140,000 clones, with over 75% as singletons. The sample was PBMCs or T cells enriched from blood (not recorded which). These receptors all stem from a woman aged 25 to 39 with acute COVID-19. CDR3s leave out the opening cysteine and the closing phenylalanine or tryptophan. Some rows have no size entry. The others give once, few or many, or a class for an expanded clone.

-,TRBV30,AWRRDREDTEAF
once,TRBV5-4,ASSAGEREVSSTDTQY
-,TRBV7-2,ASSLATSGTIFEQF
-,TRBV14,ASSQRLAGGPGANVLT
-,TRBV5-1,ASSAMGQGARDTQY
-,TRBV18,ASSPRTGELF
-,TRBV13,ASSSQGELYEQY
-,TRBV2,AIRYRGGHQETQY
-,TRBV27,ASSFTYYQPQH
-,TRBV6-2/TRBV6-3,ASSSDSFNEQF
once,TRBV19,ASTTLLADNEQF
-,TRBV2,ASTNRVGYTEAF
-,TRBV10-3,AISPGQENIQY
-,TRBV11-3,ASSLGSAWPGETQY
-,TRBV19,ASSMAGVSYGYT
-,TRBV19,ASSIRLGVTSGNTIY
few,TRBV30,AWEGLAGVREQY
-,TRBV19,ASARTGANNSPLH
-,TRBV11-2,ASSRTSGSINEQF
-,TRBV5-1,ASSLGWGSGSSYNEQF
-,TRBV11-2,ASGVTSGSYNEQF
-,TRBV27,ASSPRGPYNEQF